The T cell receptor beta chain described here comes from a study of blood T cell repertoires in COVID-19. Clones were sequenced by immunoSEQ multiplex PCR, and TCRdb holds only the in-frame ones, with some missing. The repertoire holds approximately 200,000 clones, with 65% to 90% as singletons. The length of the CDR3 is 16 residues. The ends lost 3 bases at V and 6 bases at J; junction bases unmatched: 8. Germline V gene data show CDR1 as MGHRA and CDR2 as YSYEKL. The source material was PBMCs or T cells enriched from blood (not recorded which). The rearrangement uses TRBV4-1 and TRBJ2-1; 10 positions agree with TRBD1. The origin of this receptor is a woman in her twenties or thirties who had been exposed to COVID-19. CDR3 amino acids: CASSHPGTGDLNEQFF. The CDR3 bases are TGCGCCAGCAGCCACCCGGGGACAGGGGATCTCAATGAGCAGTTCTTC.